This is a list of T cell receptor beta chains from one sample in a study of CD8+ T cells in alopecia areata. Clones were sequenced by immunoSEQ multiplex PCR, and TCRdb holds only the in-frame ones, with some missing. This sample yields a few hundred thousand clones, of which more than 50% are seen a single time; about 5.3% belongs to the top ten. The sample was CD8+ T cells sorted from blood. The receptor set was obtained from a human donor in good health. The CDR3 runs from the conserved cysteine through the conserved F or W. The order of the fields is V gene, D gene, J gene, clone size, CDR3 protein, CDR3 DNA. A D gene is named only where the DNA matches it firmly. The size field is filled for only some rows; it gives once, few, many or a size class.

TRBV1	.	TRBJ1-1	.	CTSSHRQGMDTEAFF	TGCACCAGCAGCCATAGACAGGGTATGGACACTGAAGCTTTCTTT
TRBV25-1	.	TRBJ1-2	.	CASSDGQGNYTF	TGTGCCAGCAGTGATGGGCAGGGGAACTACACCTTC
TRBV7-6	.	TRBJ1-2	.	CASSPTPSRAGNYGYTF	TGTGCCAGCAGCCCGACCCCAAGTAGGGCGGGTAACTATGGCTACACCTTC
TRBV5-8	TRBD1	TRBJ1-2	.	CASSRGQGNYGYTF	TGTGCCAGCAGCCGGGGACAGGGCAACTATGGCTACACCTTC
TRBV9	.	TRBJ1-2	.	CASSVAGGGYGYTF	TGTGCCAGCAGCGTAGCCGGAGGGGGCTATGGCTACACCTTC
TRBV5-1	TRBD2	TRBJ2-3	few	CASSPRLAGPTMADTQYF	TGCGCCAGCAGCCCCCGACTAGCGGGGCCAACGATGGCAGATACGCAGTATTTT
TRBV2	.	TRBJ2-7	.	CASSLWWQGNSYEQYF	TGTGCCAGCAGCCTTTGGTGGCAGGGGAACTCCTACGAGCAGTACTTC
TRBV7-9	.	TRBJ1-5	.	CASSPGTYNQPQHF	TGTGCCAGCAGCCCCGGGACTTACAATCAGCCCCAGCATTTT
TRBV30	.	TRBJ2-6	.	CGSGANVLTF	TGTGGCTCTGGGGCCAACGTCCTGACTTTC
TRBV10-2	.	TRBJ1-5	once	CASSVAFSQPQHF	TGCGCCAGCAGTGTGGCATTTAGTCAGCCCCAGCATTTT
TRBV7-9	.	TRBJ1-2	few	CASSRVLREDGYTF	TGTGCCAGCAGCCGCGTGTTGAGGGAAGATGGCTACACCTTC